This T cell receptor beta chain derives from a study of preoperative IRX-2 immunotherapy in early breast cancer. Treatment given: preoperative locoregional IRX-2 cytokine immunotherapy. This phase Ib study tested locoregional IRX-2 cytokine immunotherapy given before surgery. Germline V lookup: CDR1 SGHAT, CDR2 FQDESV (reference sequence). J was trimmed by 3 bases and V by 7 bases; bases with no gene match: 2. The CDR3 spans 14 residues. Some clones are missing from TCRdb's copy, which holds only in-frame ones; the method was immunoSEQ multiplex PCR. This sample has under 45,000 clones, with about 95% found just once.

The sequence came from a human donor with breast cancer. J is TRBJ1-6 and V is TRBV11-1, with TRBD1 identical over 8 bases. Sequencing was performed on tumor tissue, taken after IRX-2 immunotherapy. The CDR3 loop reads CASIDRGYNSPLHF. CDR3 DNA: TGTGCCAGCATTGACAGGGGCTATAATTCACCCCTCCACTTT.